The sequence of this TCR beta chain was determined in a study of blood T cell repertoires in COVID-19. The CDR3 loop spans 13 amino acids. Between the trimmed V and J ends, which lost 2 bases and 5 bases, there was a span of 7 bases. A note on this clone: Additional DNA sequences in this sample encode the identical CDR3.

The method was immunoSEQ multiplex PCR; TCRdb's version includes in-frame clones alone and lacks a portion of them. The repertoire holds some 250,000 clones, with around 88% as singletons. The specimen sequenced was peripheral blood. The clonotype comes from a man at least 80 years old with acute or convalescent COVID-19. The chain combines TRBV12-3 or TRBV12-4 with TRBJ1-5; D ambiguous. The CDR3 loop is CASSLLEDQPQHF. CDR3 DNA: TGTGCCAGCAGTTTATTGGAGGATCAGCCCCAGCATTTT.